The 17 T cell receptor beta chains given below trace back to one sample, sequenced in a study of neoadjuvant nivolumab and ipilimumab in lung cancer. The assay was immunoSEQ multiplex PCR, and TCRdb's table has in-frame clones only and misses some. This table holds roughly 39,000 clones, roughly 89% found once. The source material was peripheral blood, sampled before neoadjuvant nivolumab, alone or with ipilimumab. The origin of the receptors is an adult with non-small cell lung cancer.

The V and J genes are TRBV6-4 and TRBJ2-3, with TRBD1 identical over 11 bases. With V trimmed by 5 bases and J by 5 bases, 3 bases remained unmatched. The CDR3 is made up of 14 amino acids. The germline V gene has CDR1 MRHNA and CDR2 SNTAGT. CDR3 amino acids: CASSPGQGGDTQYF. The CDR3 bases are TGTGCCAGCAGTCCGGGACAGGGGGGAGATACGCAGTATTTT.

The chain combines TRBV11-2 with TRBJ2-1; the D gene is possibly TRBD1 (6 bases). Trimming shortened V by 1 base and J by 2 bases, and 12 bases separated the two germline ends. This CDR3 spans 16 amino acids. The germline CDR1 and CDR2 sequences are SGHAT and FQNNGV. In DNA, the CDR3 is TGTGCCAGCAGCTTAGGCATTGGGGGCCCCTACAATGAGCAGTTCTTC. Translating gives CASSLGIGGPYNEQFF. The complete variable domain, with remaining parts taken from reference TRBV11-2 and TRBJ2-1, reads EAGVAQSPRYKIIEKRQSVAFWCNPISGHATLYWYQQILGQGPKLLIQFQNNGVVDDSQLPKDRFSAERLKGVDSTLKIQPAKLEDSAVYLCASSLGIGGPYNEQFFGPGTRLTVL.

The J gene is TRBJ2-1, the V gene TRBV7-3; 10 bases are a match to TRBD1. J was trimmed by 9 bases and V by 5 bases; bases with no gene match: 7. The CDR3 loop spans 14 amino acids. CDR1 is SGHTA, CDR2 FQGTGA, per germline. CDR3 region: CASSKRQGAVEQFF. Written as DNA, the CDR3 is TGTGCCAGCAGCAAACGACAGGGGGCAGTTGAGCAGTTCTTC.

The chain uses TRBV2 and TRBJ1-2; D is uncertain. The CDR3 sequence is 12 residues long. V was trimmed by 8 bases and J by 3 bases, leaving 10 bases between them. The germline V gene encodes CDR1 SNHLY and CDR2 FYNNEI. The CDR3: CASEADYYGYTF. The CDR3 bases are TGTGCCAGCGAGGCAGACTACTATGGCTACACCTTC.

The V call is TRBV7-2, the J call TRBJ1-2; TRBD1 agrees at 10 bases. The germline V gene has CDR1 SGHTA and CDR2 FQGNSA. The ends lost 5 bases at V and 8 bases at J; junction bases unmatched: 5. This CDR3 comprises 13 residues. CDR3 amino acids: CASSPGQGFGYTF. The CDR3 DNA follows: TGTGCCAGCAGCCCGGGACAGGGGTTCGGCTACACCTTC.

The chain uses TRBV7-2 and TRBJ2-7, with 8 nucleotides matching TRBD2. The CDR3 has 16 amino acids. V lost 1 base, J lost 1 base, and 6 bases stayed unmatched. Looked up from germline, CDR1 is SGHTA and CDR2 is FQGNSA. This CDR3 reads CASSLGGTSRSYEQYF. DNA of the CDR3: TGTGCCAGCAGCTTAGGCGGGACTAGTCGGTCCTACGAGCAGTACTTC.

V gene TRBV5-5 combines with J gene TRBJ1-4; D is ambiguous. The germline CDR1 and CDR2 sequences are SGHKS and YYEKEE (reference sequence). Trimming shortened V by 0 bases and J by 1 base, and 16 bases separated the two germline ends. This CDR3 is built from 18 residues. The CDR3, as DNA: TGTGCCAGCAGCTTGGCGTCATATTGGGGTAGAACTAATGAAAAACTGTTTTTT. Its translation is CASSLASYWGRTNEKLFF.

This chain links TRBV25-1 with TRBJ1-2; 8 nucleotides line up with TRBD1. Per the germline V gene, CDR1 is MGHDK and CDR2 is SYGVNS. Germline trimming cut 8 bases from V and 6 bases from J; bases unmatched to any gene: 11. This CDR3 is 14 amino acids long. CDR3 residues: CASSAQGAWNGYTF. The CDR3 DNA is TGTGCCAGCTCGGCTCAGGGGGCGTGGAATGGCTACACCTTC.

The chain combines TRBV9 with TRBJ2-1; a weak D match, TRBD2 (6 bases). From germline, CDR1 is SGDLS and CDR2 YYNGEE. The CDR3 contains 16 residues. The ends were cut back, 3 bases at V and 0 bases at J, with 13 bases in the middle. CDR3 region: CASSARAGPSYNEQFF. Written as DNA, the CDR3 is TGTGCCAGCAGCGCGAGGGCGGGGCCCTCCTACAATGAGCAGTTCTTC. Full variable domain (remainder filled in from reference TRBV9 and TRBJ2-1): DSGVTQTPKHLITATGQRVTLRCSPRSGDLSVYWYQQSLDQGLQFLIQYYNGEERAKGNILERFSAQQFPDLHSELNLSSLELGDSALYFCASSARAGPSYNEQFFGPGTRLTVL.

This chain links TRBV2 with TRBJ2-1; the D is unclear. This CDR3 region has 13 residues. The germline CDR1 and CDR2 sequences are SNHLY and FYNNEI. V dropped 6 bases and J dropped 2 bases, with 8 bases sitting between them. CDR3 bases: TGTGCCAGCAGCCGGGCCCCCTACAATGAGCAGTTCTTC. Amino acids: CASSRAPYNEQFF.

The J gene is TRBJ1-1, the V gene TRBV6-5; 8 bases fit TRBD1. This CDR3 has 13 residues. Germline V gene lookup returns CDR1 MNHEY and CDR2 SVGAGI. V was clipped by 8 bases and J by 3 bases; unmatched bases: 5. The CDR3 region is CASGQGADTEAFF. The CDR3 region has the DNA TGTGCCAGCGGCCAGGGGGCTGACACTGAAGCTTTCTTT.

V gene TRBV10-3 combines with J gene TRBJ2-7; 8 positions match TRBD1. CDR1 ENHRY and CDR2 SYGVKD come from the germline V gene. The V and J ends lost 2 bases and 3 bases, in that order; junction bases with no gene match: 9. The length of the CDR3 is 16 residues. CDR3 in amino acids: CAISERDRGRVYEQYF. DNA for the CDR3: TGTGCCATCAGTGAGCGAGACAGGGGTAGGGTCTACGAGCAGTACTTC.

The chain uses TRBV7-2 and TRBJ1-5, with D possibly being TRBD1 (6 bases). V was clipped by 5 bases and J by 1 base, with 18 bases between them. The CDR3 runs 17 residues. Germline CDR1 SGHTA, CDR2 FQGNSA. The CDR3 reads CASSRVGGRGSNQPQHF. In nucleotides, the CDR3 is TGTGCCAGCAGCCGAGTTGGGGGGCGCGGGAGCAATCAGCCCCAGCATTTT. The complete variable domain, with remaining parts taken from reference TRBV7-2 and TRBJ1-5, reads GAGVSQSPSNKVTEKGKDVELRCDPISGHTALYWYRQSLGQGLEFLIYFQGNSAPDKSGLPSDRFSAERTGGSVSTLTIQRTQQEDSAVYLCASSRVGGRGSNQPQHFGDGTRLSIL.

The chain has TRBV5-1 and TRBJ1-1, with 9 bases lining up with TRBD1. The CDR3 spans 18 residues. The germline gives CDR1 SGHRS, CDR2 YFSETQ. With V trimmed by 4 bases and J by 2 bases, 15 bases remained unmatched. The DNA of the CDR3 is TGCGCCAGCAGCCTCCTACCCCGGGGACAGGGAGGAAACACTGAAGCTTTCTTT. This encodes CASSLLPRGQGGNTEAFF.

The CDR3 DNA reads TGCGCCAGCGGACAGGGGACAGATACGCAGTATTTT. The encoded protein is CASGQGTDTQYF. The chain joins TRBV23-1 to TRBJ2-3; 9 nucleotides agree with TRBD1. Being an ORF, TRBV23-1 has a function that is uncertain. The CDR3 is 12 residues long. The J segment lost 3 bases and the V segment lost 8 bases, leaving 0 bases of the junction unmatched.

The chain links TRBV7-2 to TRBJ2-1, with D possibly TRBD1 on 5 matching bases. The CDR3 sequence is 16 residues long. V dropped 0 bases and J dropped 1 base, with 10 bases sitting between them. Germline-derived CDR1 and CDR2 are SGHTA and FQGNSA. The CDR3 bases are TGTGCCAGCAGCTTAGCGCTCAGGGTATCCTACAATGAGCAGTTCTTC. It translates to CASSLALRVSYNEQFF.

The V and J genes are TRBV5-8 and TRBJ2-7; no definite D call. The germline V gene has CDR1 SGHTS and CDR2 YDEGEE. V lost 0 bases and J lost 0, with 10 bases in between. The CDR3 is 15 amino acids. In DNA, the CDR3 is TGTGCCAGCAGCTTGGTAGGGCAGGTCTCCTACGAGCAGTACTTC. The encoded protein is CASSLVGQVSYEQYF.